This T cell receptor (beta chain) stems from a study of vaccination and CD4 T cells after COVID-19. On the study more broadly: Cells received overlapping spike peptides from SARS-CoV-2, HCoV-NL63, HCoV-OC43 and HCoV-229E as stimulation.

With the Oncomine TCR Beta short-read assay, DNA from cultured CD4+ T cells was sequenced. TCRdb passed the PCR reads through MiXCR, listing each CDR3 protein once. Here the sample spans about 11,000 distinct CDR3 sequences, about 54% being singletons. The CDR3 covers 14 residues. The trim removed 1 base at V and 4 bases at J, leaving 5 bases unmatched. Germline CDR1 is SGHRS and CDR2 is YFSETQ. This clonotype was counted once. What it binds is not known. Treatment defined: approximately 9-day PBMC culture with coronavirus spike peptide pools or control peptides (ViraFEST assay). This receptor was taken from a human donor who had recovered from COVID-19. The material sequenced was CD4+ T cells from blood, cultured in vitro. This rearrangement joins TRBV5-1 to TRBJ2-7; 7 nucleotides align to TRBD1. The CDR3 is CASSLTGQEYEQYF. In DNA form, the CDR3 reads TGCGCCAGCAGCTTGACCGGACAGGAGTACGAGCAGTACTTC.